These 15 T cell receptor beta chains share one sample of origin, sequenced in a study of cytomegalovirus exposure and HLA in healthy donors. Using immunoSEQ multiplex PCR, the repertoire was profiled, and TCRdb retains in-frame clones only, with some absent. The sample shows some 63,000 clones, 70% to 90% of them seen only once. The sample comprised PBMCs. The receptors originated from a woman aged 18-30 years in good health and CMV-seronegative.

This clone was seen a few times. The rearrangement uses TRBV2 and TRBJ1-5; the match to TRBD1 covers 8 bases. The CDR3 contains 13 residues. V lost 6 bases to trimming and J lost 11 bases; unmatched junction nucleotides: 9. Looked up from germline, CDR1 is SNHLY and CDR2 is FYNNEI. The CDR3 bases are TGTGCCAGCAGAGTCGATACAGGGGGGGCCCAGCATTTT. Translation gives CASRVDTGGAQHF.

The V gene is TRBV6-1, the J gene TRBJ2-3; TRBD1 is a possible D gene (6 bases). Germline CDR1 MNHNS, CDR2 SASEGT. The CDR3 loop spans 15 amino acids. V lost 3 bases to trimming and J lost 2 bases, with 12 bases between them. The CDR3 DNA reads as TGTGCCAGCAGTGATAGGACAGTAACCACAGATACGCAGTATTTT. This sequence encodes CASSDRTVTTDTQYF.

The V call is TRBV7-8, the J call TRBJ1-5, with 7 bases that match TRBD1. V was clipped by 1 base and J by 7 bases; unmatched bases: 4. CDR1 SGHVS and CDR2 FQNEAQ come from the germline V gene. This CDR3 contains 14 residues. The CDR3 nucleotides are TGTGCCAGCAGCTTAGACAGGGGTAGACAGCCCCAGCATTTT. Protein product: CASSLDRGRQPQHF.

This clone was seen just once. CDR3: CASTTGTSAGEQYF. CDR3 sequence (DNA): TGTGCCAGCACCACCGGGACTAGCGCGGGCGAGCAGTACTTC. V usage is TRBV21-1 and J usage is TRBJ2-7; the table's D call, TRBD2, has no DNA check behind it. TRBV21-1 is described as a pseudogene. The CDR3 loop spans 14 amino acids.

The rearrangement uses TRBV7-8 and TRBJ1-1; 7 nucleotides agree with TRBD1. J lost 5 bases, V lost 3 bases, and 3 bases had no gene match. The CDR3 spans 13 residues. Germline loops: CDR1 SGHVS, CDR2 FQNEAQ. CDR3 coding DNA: TGTGCCAGCAGCTTCCAGGGGGGTACTGAAGCTTTCTTT. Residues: CASSFQGGTEAFF.

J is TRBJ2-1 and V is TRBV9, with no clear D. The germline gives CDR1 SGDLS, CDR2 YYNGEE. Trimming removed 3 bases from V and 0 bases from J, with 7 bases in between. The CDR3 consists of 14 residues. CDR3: CASSGESSYNEQFF. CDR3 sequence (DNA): TGTGCCAGCAGCGGAGAAAGCTCCTACAATGAGCAGTTCTTC.

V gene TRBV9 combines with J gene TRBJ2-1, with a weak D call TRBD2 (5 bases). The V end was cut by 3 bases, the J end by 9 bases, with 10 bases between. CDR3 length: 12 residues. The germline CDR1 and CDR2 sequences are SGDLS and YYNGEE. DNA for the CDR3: TGTGCCAGCAGCGCAGCCCGGGGTGAGCAGTTCTTC. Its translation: CASSAARGEQFF.

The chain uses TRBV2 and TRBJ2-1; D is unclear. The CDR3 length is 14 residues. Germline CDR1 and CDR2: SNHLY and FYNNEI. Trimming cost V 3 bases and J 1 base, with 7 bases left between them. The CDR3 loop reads CASSDLSSYNEQFF. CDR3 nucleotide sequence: TGTGCCAGCAGTGACCTTAGTTCCTACAATGAGCAGTTCTTC.

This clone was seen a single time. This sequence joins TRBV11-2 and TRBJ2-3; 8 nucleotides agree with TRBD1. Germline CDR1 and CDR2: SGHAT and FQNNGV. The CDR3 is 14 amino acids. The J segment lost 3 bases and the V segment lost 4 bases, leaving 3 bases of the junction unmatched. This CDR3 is CASSSTGVTDTQYF. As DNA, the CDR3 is TGTGCCAGCAGCTCGACAGGGGTAACAGATACGCAGTATTTT.

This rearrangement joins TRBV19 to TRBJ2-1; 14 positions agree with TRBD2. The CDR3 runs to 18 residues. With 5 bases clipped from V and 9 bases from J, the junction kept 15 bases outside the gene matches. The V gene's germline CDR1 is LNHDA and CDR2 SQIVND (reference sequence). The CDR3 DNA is TGTGCCAGTAGTCCTGGGACTAGCGGGAGAATCTTAAAAGCTGAGCAGTTCTTC. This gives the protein CASSPGTSGRILKAEQFF.

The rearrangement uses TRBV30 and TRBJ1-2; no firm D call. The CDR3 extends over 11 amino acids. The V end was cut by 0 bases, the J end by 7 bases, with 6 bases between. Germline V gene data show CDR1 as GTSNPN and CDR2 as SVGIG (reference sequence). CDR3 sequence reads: CAWSVSIGYTF. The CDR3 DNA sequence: TGTGCCTGGAGTGTCTCTATTGGCTACACCTTC.

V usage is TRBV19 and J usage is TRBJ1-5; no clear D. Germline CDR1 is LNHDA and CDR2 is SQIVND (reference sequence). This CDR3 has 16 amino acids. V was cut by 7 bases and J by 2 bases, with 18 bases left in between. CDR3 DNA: TGTGCCAGTAAGTTAGGACGGATGGAGGGCAATCAGCCCCAGCATTTT. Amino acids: CASKLGRMEGNQPQHF.

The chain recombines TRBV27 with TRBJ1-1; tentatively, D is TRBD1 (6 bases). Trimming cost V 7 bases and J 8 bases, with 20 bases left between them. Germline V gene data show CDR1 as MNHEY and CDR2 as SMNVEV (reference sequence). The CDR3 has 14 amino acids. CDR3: CASNTNGQPREAFF. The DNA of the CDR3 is TGTGCCAGCAATACTAACGGACAGCCCAGGGAAGCTTTCTTT.

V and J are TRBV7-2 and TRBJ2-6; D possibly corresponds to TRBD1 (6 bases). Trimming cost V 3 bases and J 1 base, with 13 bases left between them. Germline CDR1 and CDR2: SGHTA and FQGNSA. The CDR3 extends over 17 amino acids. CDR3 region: CASSFHSTGSGANVLTF. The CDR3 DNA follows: TGTGCCAGCAGCTTCCATTCCACAGGGTCTGGGGCCAACGTCCTGACTTTC.

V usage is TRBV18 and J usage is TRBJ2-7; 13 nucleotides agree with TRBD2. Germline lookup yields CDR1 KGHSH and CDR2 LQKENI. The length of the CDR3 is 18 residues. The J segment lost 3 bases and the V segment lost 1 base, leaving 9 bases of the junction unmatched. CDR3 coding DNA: TGTGCCAGCTCACCACGACGGACAGGACTAGCGGGAGACTACGAGCAGTACTTC. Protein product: CASSPRRTGLAGDYEQYF.